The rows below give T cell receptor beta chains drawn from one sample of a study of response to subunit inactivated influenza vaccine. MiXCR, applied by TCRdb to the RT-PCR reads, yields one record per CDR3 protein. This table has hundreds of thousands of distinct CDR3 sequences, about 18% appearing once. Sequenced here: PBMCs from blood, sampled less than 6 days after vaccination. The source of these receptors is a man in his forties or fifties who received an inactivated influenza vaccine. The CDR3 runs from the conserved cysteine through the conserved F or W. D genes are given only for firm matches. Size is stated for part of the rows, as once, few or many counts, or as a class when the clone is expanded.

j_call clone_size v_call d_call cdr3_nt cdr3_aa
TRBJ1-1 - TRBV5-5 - TGTGCCAGCAGCCTCGACAGAGGAGGGCCCACTGAAGCTTTCTTT CASSLDRGGPTEAFF
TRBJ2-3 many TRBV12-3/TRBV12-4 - TGTGCCAGCAGGGTGACCGACACAGATACGCAGTATTTT CASRVTDTDTQYF
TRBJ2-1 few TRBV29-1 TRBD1 TGCAGCGTTGACCGGACAGGCAATGAGCAGTTCTTC CSVDRTGNEQFF
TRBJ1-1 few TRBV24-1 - TGTGCCACCGCCCCAGGGGACGGGAACACTGAAGCTTTCTTT CATAPGDGNTEAFF
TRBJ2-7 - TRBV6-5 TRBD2 TGTGCCAGCAGTTACCCAAGCGAAGCGGGAGGTTCCTACGAGCAGTACTTC CASSYPSEAGGSYEQYF
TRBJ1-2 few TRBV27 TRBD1 TGTGCCAGCAGTATAAGACAGGGCTCTGGCTACACCTTC CASSIRQGSGYTF
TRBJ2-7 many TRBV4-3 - TGCGCCAGCAGCCAAGAATGGGCGTCAGCCTACGAGCAGTACTTC CASSQEWASAYEQYF
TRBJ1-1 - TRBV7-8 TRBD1 TGTGCCAGCAGCTTTTACAGGGGGCTAAGCGACACTGAAGCTTTCTTT CASSFYRGLSDTEAFF
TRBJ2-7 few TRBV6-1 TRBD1 TGTGCCAGCAGACCCGGGACAGGGGGTAACGAGCAGTACTTC CASRPGTGGNEQYF
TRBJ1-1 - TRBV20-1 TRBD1 TGCAGAACAGGGGAGAACACTGAAGCTTTCTTT CRTGENTEAFF
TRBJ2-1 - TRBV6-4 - TGTGCCAGCAGTCCCAACTGGGTCTACAATGAGCAGTTCTTC CASSPNWVYNEQFF
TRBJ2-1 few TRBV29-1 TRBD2 TGCAGCGTTGTGGGGGGGGGTGAGCAGTTCTTC CSVVGGGEQFF
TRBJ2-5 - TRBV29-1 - TGCAGCGTTGAAGCTAGCGAGGGTCCGACCCAGTACTTC CSVEASEGPTQYF
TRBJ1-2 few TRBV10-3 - TGTGCCATCAGTGAGTCGGCACAGATAATATCGGGCTATGGCTACACCTTC CAISESAQIISGYGYTF
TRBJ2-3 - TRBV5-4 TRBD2 TGTGCCAGCAGCTTGGAAGGGAGCGGGATTACAGATACGCAGTATTTT CASSLEGSGITDTQYF
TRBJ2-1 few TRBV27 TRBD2 TGTGCCACCTGGGGGAACCGACTAGCGGGAGGGCCGTCCCCTAATGAGCAGTTCTTC CATWGNRLAGGPSPNEQFF
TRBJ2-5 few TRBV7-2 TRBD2 TGTGCCAGCAGACTAGCGGGGGGCCACCAAGAGACCCAGTACTTC CASRLAGGHQETQYF
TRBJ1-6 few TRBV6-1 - TGTGCCAGCAGCCCGAGACAGGCTAATTCACCCCTCCACTTT CASSPRQANSPLHF
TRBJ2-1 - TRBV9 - TGTGCCAGCAGCGTAGGTGACAGTAGGTACAATGAGCAGTTCTTC CASSVGDSRYNEQFF
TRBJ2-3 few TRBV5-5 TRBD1 TGTGCCAGCAGCTTTTCCGGGACAGGGAGGGATACGCAGTATTTT CASSFSGTGRDTQYF
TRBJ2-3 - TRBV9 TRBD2 TGTGCCAGCAGCGGGCTAGCGGGGATCACAGATACGCAGTATTTT CASSGLAGITDTQYF
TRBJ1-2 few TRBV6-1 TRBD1 TGTGCCAGCAGCCCCACCCGACAGGGGAACTATGGCTACACCTTC CASSPTRQGNYGYTF
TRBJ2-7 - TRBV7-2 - TGTGCCAGCAGCTCTAACTGGGGGATCGGAGAGCAGTACTTC CASSSNWGIGEQYF
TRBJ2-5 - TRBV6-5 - TGTGCCAGCAGTTACACAGGTGGGGGGAGAGAGACCCAGTACTTC CASSYTGGGRETQYF
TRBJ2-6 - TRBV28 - TGTGCCAGCACCTCAGGAGACCGTTGGACCAACGTCCTGACTTTC CASTSGDRWTNVLTF
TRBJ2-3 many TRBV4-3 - TGCGCCAGCAGCCAAACTAGAGGAGATACGCAGTATTTT CASSQTRGDTQYF
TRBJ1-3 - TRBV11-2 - TGTGCCAGCAGCAGAGACGGTGGAAACACCATATATTTT CASSRDGGNTIYF
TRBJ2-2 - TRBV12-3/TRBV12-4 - TGTGCCAGCAGTTTACTCTTGGGGGAAACGTACACCGGGGAGCTGTTTTTT CASSLLLGETYTGELFF
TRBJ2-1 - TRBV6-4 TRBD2 TGTGCCAGCAGTGAATTTGCTAGCGGGAGTAGGTATGAGCAGTTCTTC CASSEFASGSRYEQFF
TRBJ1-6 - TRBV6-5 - TGTGCCAGCAGTTACATAGGGGATTCACCCCTCCACTTT CASSYIGDSPLHF
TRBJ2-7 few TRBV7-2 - TGTGCCAGCAGCTTGAGGGACAAATCCTACGAGCAGTACTTC CASSLRDKSYEQYF
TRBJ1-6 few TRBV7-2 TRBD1 TGTGCCAGCAGCTTAGCGGGGACAGGGTCATCCAATTCACCCCTCCACTTT CASSLAGTGSSNSPLHF
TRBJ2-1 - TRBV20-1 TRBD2 TGCAGTGCCCCGCTTGTCGGGGCGGGAGGGCCGGTTGGTGAGCAGTTCTTC CSAPLVGAGGPVGEQFF
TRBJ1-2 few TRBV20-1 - TGCAGTGCTAGAAGGGGGGGTAGGGAAGGCTACACCTTC CSARRGGREGYTF
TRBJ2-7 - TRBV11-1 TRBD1 TGTGCCAGCAGCTTAGCCCGACCGACAGGGGCCGGAACCTACGAGCAGTACTTC CASSLARPTGAGTYEQYF
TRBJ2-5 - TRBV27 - TGTGCCAGCAGTCGACTAGGAGCCGAGACCCAGTACTTC CASSRLGAETQYF
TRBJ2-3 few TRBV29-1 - TGCAGCGTTGAACTACCTCTAGATACGCAGTATTTT CSVELPLDTQYF
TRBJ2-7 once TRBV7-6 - TGTGCCAGCAGCCCACCCCTTGGGGAGCAGTACTTC CASSPPLGEQYF
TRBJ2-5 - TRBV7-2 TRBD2 TGTGCCAGCCATCAGGTAGCGGGGCTCCAAGAGACCCAGTACTTC CASHQVAGLQETQYF
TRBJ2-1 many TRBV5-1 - TGCGCCAGCAGCTTGGGGGTTGGGCTACGCTCCTACAATGAGCAGTTCTTC CASSLGVGLRSYNEQFF